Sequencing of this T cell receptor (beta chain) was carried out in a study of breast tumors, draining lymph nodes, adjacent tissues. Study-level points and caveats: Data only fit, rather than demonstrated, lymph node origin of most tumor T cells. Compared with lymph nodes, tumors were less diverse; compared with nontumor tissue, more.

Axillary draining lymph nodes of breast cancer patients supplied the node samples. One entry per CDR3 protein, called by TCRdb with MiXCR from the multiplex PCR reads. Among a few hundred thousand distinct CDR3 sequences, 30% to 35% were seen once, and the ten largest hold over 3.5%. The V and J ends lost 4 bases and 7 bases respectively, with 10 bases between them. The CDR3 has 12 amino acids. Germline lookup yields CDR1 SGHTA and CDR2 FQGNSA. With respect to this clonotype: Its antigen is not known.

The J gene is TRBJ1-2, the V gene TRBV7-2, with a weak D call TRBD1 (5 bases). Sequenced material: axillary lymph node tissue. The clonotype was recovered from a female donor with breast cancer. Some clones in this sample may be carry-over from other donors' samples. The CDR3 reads CASSSGTSGYTF. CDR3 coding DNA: TGTGCCAGCAGCTCGGGGACCAGTGGCTACACCTTC.